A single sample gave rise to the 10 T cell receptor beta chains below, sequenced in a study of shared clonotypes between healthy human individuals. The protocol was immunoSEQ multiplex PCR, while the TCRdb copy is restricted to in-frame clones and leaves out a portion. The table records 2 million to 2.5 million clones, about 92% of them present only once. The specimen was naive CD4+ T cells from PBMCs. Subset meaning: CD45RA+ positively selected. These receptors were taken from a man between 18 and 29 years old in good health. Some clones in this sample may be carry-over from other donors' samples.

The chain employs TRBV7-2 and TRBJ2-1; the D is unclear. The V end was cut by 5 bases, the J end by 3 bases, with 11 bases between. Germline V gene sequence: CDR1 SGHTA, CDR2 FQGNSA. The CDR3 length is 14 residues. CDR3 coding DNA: TGTGCCAGCAGCCACAGACGAGTCTACAATGAGCAGTTCTTC. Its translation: CASSHRRVYNEQFF. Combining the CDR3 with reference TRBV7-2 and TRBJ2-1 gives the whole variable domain GAGVSQSPSNKVTEKGKDVELRCDPISGHTALYWYRQSLGQGLEFLIYFQGNSAPDKSGLPSDRFSAERTGGSVSTLTIQRTQQEDSAVYLCASSHRRVYNEQFFGPGTRLTVL.

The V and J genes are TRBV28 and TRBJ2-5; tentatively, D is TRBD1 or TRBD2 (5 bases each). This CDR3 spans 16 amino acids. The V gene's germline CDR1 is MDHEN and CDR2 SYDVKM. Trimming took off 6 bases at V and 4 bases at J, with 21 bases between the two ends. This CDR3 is CASSLAWGPLAETQYF. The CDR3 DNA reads TGTGCCAGCAGCTTAGCTTGGGGACCGCTTGCAGAGACCCAGTACTTC.

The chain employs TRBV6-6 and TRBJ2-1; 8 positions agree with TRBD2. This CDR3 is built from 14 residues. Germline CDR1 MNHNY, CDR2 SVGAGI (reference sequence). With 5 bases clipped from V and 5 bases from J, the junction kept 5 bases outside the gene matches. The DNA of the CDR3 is TGTGCCAGCAGTAAACAACTAGCGGACAATGAGCAGTTCTTC. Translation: CASSKQLADNEQFF.

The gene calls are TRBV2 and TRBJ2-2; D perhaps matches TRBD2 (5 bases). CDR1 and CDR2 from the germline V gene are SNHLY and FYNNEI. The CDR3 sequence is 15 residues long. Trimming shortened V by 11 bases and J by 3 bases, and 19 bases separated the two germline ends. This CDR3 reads CAGRATTSYTGELFF. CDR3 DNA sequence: TGTGCCGGACGGGCGACCACTAGTTACACCGGGGAGCTGTTTTTT.

The CDR3 DNA follows: TGTGCCAGCAGTTTTTGGCTTAATACGCAGTATTTT. It specifies CASSFWLNTQYF. The rearrangement joins TRBV28 to TRBJ2-3; D unclear. Looked up from germline, CDR1 is MDHEN and CDR2 is SYDVKM. This CDR3 has 12 amino acids. V shed 3 bases and J shed 7 bases, with 8 bases lying between them.

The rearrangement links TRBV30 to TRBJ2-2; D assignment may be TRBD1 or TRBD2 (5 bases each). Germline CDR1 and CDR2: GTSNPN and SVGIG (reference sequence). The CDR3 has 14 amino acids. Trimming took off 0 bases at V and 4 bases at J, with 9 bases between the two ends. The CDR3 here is CAWSVAGTTGELFF. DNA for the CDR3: TGTGCCTGGAGTGTGGCAGGGACCACCGGGGAGCTGTTTTTT.

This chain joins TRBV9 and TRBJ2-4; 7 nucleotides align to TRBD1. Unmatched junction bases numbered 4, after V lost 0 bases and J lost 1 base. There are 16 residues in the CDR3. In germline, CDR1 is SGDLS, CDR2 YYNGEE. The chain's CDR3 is CASSVGRGSAKNIQYF. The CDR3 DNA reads TGTGCCAGCAGCGTAGGCAGGGGGTCGGCCAAAAACATTCAGTACTTC.

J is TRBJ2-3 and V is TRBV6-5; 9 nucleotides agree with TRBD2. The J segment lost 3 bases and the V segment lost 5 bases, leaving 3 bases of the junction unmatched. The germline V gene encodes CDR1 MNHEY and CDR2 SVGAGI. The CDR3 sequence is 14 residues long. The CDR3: CASSRLAETDTQYF. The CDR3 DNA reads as TGTGCCAGCAGTAGACTAGCGGAGACAGATACGCAGTATTTT.

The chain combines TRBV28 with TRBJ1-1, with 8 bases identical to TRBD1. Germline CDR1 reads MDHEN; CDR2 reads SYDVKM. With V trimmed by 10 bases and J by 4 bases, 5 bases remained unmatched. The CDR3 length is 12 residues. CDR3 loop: CANGQGGTEAFF. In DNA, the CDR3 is TGTGCCAACGGACAGGGAGGCACTGAAGCTTTCTTT.

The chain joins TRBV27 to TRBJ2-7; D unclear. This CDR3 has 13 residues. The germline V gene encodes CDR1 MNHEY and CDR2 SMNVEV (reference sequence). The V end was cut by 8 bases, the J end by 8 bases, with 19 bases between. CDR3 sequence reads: CASRKTAERKQYF. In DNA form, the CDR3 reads TGTGCCAGCCGAAAGACGGCGGAAAGGAAGCAGTACTTC.